This T cell receptor beta chain was documented in a study of long-term antiretroviral therapy in people with HIV. For the study at large: Collection of the earliest samples took place about a decade ahead of the 2015 immediate-ART recommendation.

Every one of the participants with HIV received treatment in the United States. Trimming pared 2 bases from V and 8 bases from J, leaving 19 bases between. The CDR3 runs 16 residues. The V gene's germline CDR1 is SGHTA and CDR2 FQGNSA. The study's findings and limits: Every time point showed a repertoire led by clones expanded before ART. It was observed that HIV repertoires exhibited narrower CDR3 length ranges than controls.

Comments on this clone: The target antigen is unknown.

The libraries were made with immunoSEQ v3.0 at survey level. Generated by immunoSEQ multiplex PCR, the TCRdb table keeps only in-frame clones and is missing some. The data hold 17,000 or so clones, with 79% observed a single time. Sequenced here: unsorted PBMCs, sampled at the start of antiretroviral therapy. The receptor's source is a man aged 25-45 years with HIV. V is TRBV7-2 and J is TRBJ1-3; no reliable D call. The CDR3 DNA is TGTGCCAGCAGCTTAAGTCAGCAGTTTTCTTGGGACACCATATATTTT. Its translation: CASSLSQQFSWDTIYF.